The 11 T cell receptor beta chains presented below share a single source sample, sequenced in a study of blood T cell repertoires in COVID-19. The assay was immunoSEQ multiplex PCR, and TCRdb's table has in-frame clones only and misses some. The data hold 200,000 to 250,000 clones, with around 87% observed a single time. Sequencing used peripheral blood. These receptors all come from a woman in her 70s with active or convalescent COVID-19.

This clone showed up just once. This chain connects TRBV9 to TRBJ2-3; TRBD2 might be the D (7 bases). This CDR3 has 14 amino acids. The germline V gene encodes CDR1 SGDLS and CDR2 YYNGEE. V was clipped by 4 bases and J by 3 bases, with 12 bases between them. CDR3 bases: TGTGCCAGCAGCTTCGGGGGGCGTACAGATACGCAGTATTTT. As protein: CASSFGGRTDTQYF.

The chain employs TRBV7-9 and TRBJ1-2; 7 bases agree with TRBD1. V was clipped by 3 bases and J by 5 bases; unmatched bases: 6. CDR1 is SEHNR and CDR2 is FQNEAQ in the germline V gene (reference sequence). This CDR3 is built from 14 residues. The CDR3 here is CASSLGQYLYGYTF. CDR3 nucleotide sequence: TGTGCCAGCAGCTTGGGACAGTACCTATATGGCTACACCTTC.

The chain uses TRBV5-1 and TRBJ1-2; D unclear. The CDR3 extends over 12 amino acids. CDR1 and CDR2 (germline): SGHRS, YFSETQ. The ends were cut back, 4 bases at V and 3 bases at J, with 7 bases in the middle. This CDR3 reads CASSTTDYGYTF. The CDR3 DNA reads as TGCGCCAGCAGCACCACAGACTATGGCTACACCTTC.

The chain recombines TRBV2 with TRBJ2-7; 8 bases are shared with TRBD2. The ends lost 6 bases at V and 2 bases at J; junction bases unmatched: 6. In germline, CDR1 is SNHLY, CDR2 FYNNEI. The CDR3 contains 14 residues. DNA of the CDR3: TGTGCCAGCAGAGGACTAGCTTTTCCCTACGAGCAGTACTTC. Protein: CASRGLAFPYEQYF. The entire variable domain, with the rest obtained from reference TRBV2 and TRBJ2-7, is as follows: EPEVTQTPSHQVTQMGQEVILRCVPISNHLYFYWYRQILGQKVEFLVSFYNNEISEKSEIFDDQFSVERPDGSNFTLKIRSTKLEDSAMYFCASRGLAFPYEQYFGPGTRLTVT.

This chain links TRBV24-1 with TRBJ2-2; D perhaps matches TRBD1 (6 bases). CDR3 length: 16 amino acids. The germline CDR1 and CDR2 sequences are KGHDR and SFDVKD. The germline V and J ends were trimmed by 4 bases and 5 bases, with 16 bases remaining between them. The CDR3 region is CATSDLKQGWTGELFF. CDR3 nucleotides: TGTGCCACCAGTGACCTAAAACAGGGATGGACCGGGGAGCTGTTTTTT.

This clone occurred once. J is TRBJ1-6 and V is TRBV4-1; no definite D call. The V end was cut by 6 bases, the J end by 5 bases, with 11 bases between. Germline-derived CDR1 and CDR2 are MGHRA and YSYEKL. CDR3 length: 14 amino acids. Written as DNA, the CDR3 is TGCGCCAGCAGGTTTACCCCAGATAATTCACCCCTCCACTTT. Encoded protein: CASRFTPDNSPLHF.

The chain combines TRBV12-3 or TRBV12-4 with TRBJ1-2; 8 positions agree with TRBD1. The CDR3 runs to 13 residues. V trimming: 5 bases; J trimming: 8 bases; junction bases outside the gene matches: 7. The CDR3 nucleotides read TGTGCCAGCAGTGCCGCCAGGGGGCCCGGCTACACCTTC. It is translated as CASSAARGPGYTF.

The rearrangement links TRBV19 to TRBJ1-2; D unresolved. Germline loops: CDR1 LNHDA, CDR2 SQIVND (reference sequence). Trimming took 1 base from V and 3 from J, leaving 9 bases between them. This CDR3 comprises 14 residues. The CDR3 loop is CASSIALQDYGYTF. CDR3 coding DNA: TGTGCCAGTAGTATAGCGCTGCAGGACTATGGCTACACCTTC.

The chain joins TRBV6-5 to TRBJ2-2; D is uncertain. V dropped 6 bases and J dropped 4 bases, with 12 bases sitting between them. Germline-derived CDR1 and CDR2 are MNHEY and SVGAGI. The CDR3 consists of 14 residues. The CDR3 sequence: CASSLHRTTGELFF. CDR3 DNA: TGTGCCAGCAGCTTACACAGAACCACCGGGGAGCTGTTTTTT.

This clone was seen a single time. The chain employs TRBV19 and TRBJ1-1, with 8 bases that match TRBD1. CDR1 LNHDA and CDR2 SQIVND come from the germline V gene (reference sequence). The CDR3 is 13 residues long. V shed 5 bases and J 6 bases; nucleotides not matched to a gene: 5. CDR3 sequence: CASSPQQGAEAFF. The CDR3, as DNA: TGTGCCAGTAGTCCGCAACAGGGGGCTGAAGCTTTCTTT.

The V and J genes are TRBV7-8 and TRBJ1-1; 9 nucleotides align to TRBD1. Per germline, CDR1 SGHVS and CDR2 FQNEAQ. V shed 1 base, J shed 5 bases, and the junction held 8 bases outside the gene matches. The CDR3 spans 16 residues. The CDR3 sequence: CASSLETGGSGTEAFF. Here the CDR3 DNA reads TGTGCCAGCAGCTTAGAGACAGGGGGAAGCGGGACTGAAGCTTTCTTT.